Below, one T cell receptor beta chain is given with its context. This study enrolled people aged about 18 to 100 from roughly 22 US geographic areas. The sample belongs to a study of blood T cell repertoires in COVID-19. Study-wide background: Samples representing acute and convalescent COVID-19 were sourced from the United States, Italy and Spain.

With 1 base removed from V and 4 bases from J, the gap between germline ends came to 9 bases. The CDR3 runs to 15 residues. Germline V CDR1 and CDR2: SGHNT, YYREEE (reference sequence). This table comes from immunoSEQ multiplex PCR, and its TCRdb copy is limited to in-frame clones, with some not included. The table shows under 250,000 clones, with approximately 88% occurring only once. The chain links TRBV5-4 to TRBJ2-6; no definite D call. Sequenced sample: PBMCs or T cells enriched from blood (not recorded which). This sequence was found in a woman aged 30 to 39 with acute COVID-19. CDR3 protein: CASSLLSGGANVLTF. CDR3 nucleotide sequence: TGTGCCAGCAGCTTGCTGTCTGGCGGGGCCAACGTCCTGACTTTC.